This is a list of T cell receptor beta chains from one sample in a study of OX40 agonist ivuxolimab in advanced cancers. Method: immunoSEQ multiplex PCR; TCRdb's copy keeps in-frame clones and lacks some. Of 57,000 or so clones detected, about 85% appear once; the ten largest clones hold 3.9%. The specimen comprised CD4+ or CD8+ T cells sorted from blood, sampled in a trial of the OX40 agonist ivuxolimab. These receptors all stem from an adult with an advanced solid tumor such as melanoma, head and neck, liver or kidney cancer. Both conserved end residues are part of each CDR3. D genes are given only for firm matches. Size values are once, few and many counts, or a class for expanded clones, and some rows have none.

J,V,size,D,DNA,CDR3
TRBJ1-5,TRBV4-3,.,.,TGCGCCAGCAGCCAAGAGTCCGGGGCTAGCAATCAGCCCCAGCATTTT,CASSQESGASNQPQHF
TRBJ2-4,TRBV6-1,.,.,TGTGCCAGCAGCGGGACTGGGGCTGCGAACATTCAGTACTTC,CASSGTGAANIQYF
TRBJ1-2,TRBV6-6,.,.,TGTGCCAGCAGTCAAGGGTTGACCGACTATGGCTACACCTTC,CASSQGLTDYGYTF
TRBJ1-5,TRBV6-6,.,.,TGTGCCAGCAGTTACTCGGGAAGTAGCAATCAGCCCCAGCATTTT,CASSYSGSSNQPQHF
TRBJ1-1,TRBV27,.,TRBD1,TGTGCCAGCAGTTCCCCCGGACAGGGGGCCTTTGAAGCTTTCTTT,CASSSPGQGAFEAFF
TRBJ1-4,TRBV6-1,.,.,TGTGCCAGCGAAGCGGGGGGGGCGGATAATGAAAAACTGTTTTTT,CASEAGGADNEKLFF
TRBJ2-7,TRBV11-3,.,TRBD1,TGTGCCAGCAGCTTAGAGCTGTCCAGGGGGACCTACGAGCAGTACTTC,CASSLELSRGTYEQYF
TRBJ2-5,TRBV28,.,TRBD2,TGTGCCAGCAGAGCAGGGAGGGCAGAGACCCAGTACTTC,CASRAGRAETQYF
TRBJ2-5,TRBV5-4,few,.,TGTGCCAGCAGCCTGACACCTTTGAGTGAGGAGACCCAGTACTTC,CASSLTPLSEETQYF
TRBJ1-1,TRBV4-3,once,TRBD1,TGCGCCAGCAGCCAAAGCCGGGACAGGCAAGCTTTCTTT,CASSQSRDRQAFF
TRBJ2-5,TRBV9,.,.,TGTGCCAGCAGCGTAGAAACAGGGCTTTGGGAGACCCAGTACTTC,CASSVETGLWETQYF
TRBJ1-5,TRBV7-6,.,.,TGTGCCAGCAGCTTAGATGGCAAGCGCAATCAGCCCCAGCATTTT,CASSLDGKRNQPQHF
TRBJ1-5,TRBV7-3,.,TRBD1,TGTGCCAGCAGCGTTCAGGGGGGGAATCAGCCCCAGCATTTT,CASSVQGGNQPQHF
TRBJ1-4,TRBV7-2,.,TRBD1,TGTGCCAGCAGCATACCGACAGGGGTGGTTGAAAAACTGTTTTTT,CASSIPTGVVEKLFF
TRBJ1-5,TRBV7-2,.,.,TGTGCCAGCAGCTTAAGACAAGGGGGTACCAATCAGCCCCAGCATTTT,CASSLRQGGTNQPQHF
TRBJ2-3,TRBV6-5,.,.,TGTGCCAGCAGTTACTCGCCGTTCACAGATACGCAGTATTTT,CASSYSPFTDTQYF
TRBJ2-5,TRBV11-3,.,.,TGTGCCAGCAGCTTAGGAGGGGATCCCCAAGAGACCCAGTACTTC,CASSLGGDPQETQYF
TRBJ2-7,TRBV19,.,.,TGTGCCAGTAGTATAGGGCTAGCGAGCCGCTACGAGCAGTACTTC,CASSIGLASRYEQYF
TRBJ1-4,TRBV27,.,.,TGTGCCAGCAGACTCCTCTCGGGGGCGGATGAAAAACTGTTTTTT,CASRLLSGADEKLFF
TRBJ2-5,TRBV29-1,.,TRBD1,TGCAGCGTGACAGGGGGCCACCAAGAGACCCAGTACTTC,CSVTGGHQETQYF
TRBJ2-5,TRBV5-4,few,TRBD1,TGTGCCAGCAGCCCCCGGGACAGGGGGAGAGGGGAGACCCAGTACTTC,CASSPRDRGRGETQYF
TRBJ1-4,TRBV7-8,.,.,TGTGCCAGCAGCGCCCGGACAGCACGGGATGAAAAACTGTTTTTT,CASSARTARDEKLFF
TRBJ1-1,TRBV6-6,.,.,TGTGCCAGCAGTTACTTTTCGGACGGGAACACTGAAGCTTTCTTT,CASSYFSDGNTEAFF
TRBJ2-3,TRBV5-1,.,.,TGCGCCAGCAGCCCCACCGGGGAAGATACGCAGTATTTT,CASSPTGEDTQYF
TRBJ2-5,TRBV7-3,.,.,TGTGCCAGCAGCTTTGGGTCTCAAGAGACCCAGTACTTC,CASSFGSQETQYF
TRBJ1-2,TRBV6-6,.,TRBD1,TGTGCCAGCAGAGGGGACAGCGCAATTAAGGGCTACACCTTC,CASRGDSAIKGYTF
TRBJ1-1,TRBV5-1,once,.,TGCGCCAGCAGCTTGGCAGGTACTTCCTACACTGAAGCTTTCTTT,CASSLAGTSYTEAFF
TRBJ2-5,TRBV5-1,few,.,TGCGCCAGCGCAGAGGGTACGTTGGGGACCCAGTACTTC,CASAEGTLGTQYF
TRBJ2-7,TRBV9,.,.,TGTGCCAGCAGCCCGGCGGCTTCCCTTTACGAGCAGTACTTC,CASSPAASLYEQYF
TRBJ2-5,TRBV19,.,TRBD1,TGTGCCAGTAGTATACCCCCCGGGACAGGGGGCGCCGAGACCCAGTACTTC,CASSIPPGTGGAETQYF
TRBJ1-5,TRBV9,.,.,TGTGCCAGCAGCACCTCAGGGGTTCAGCCCCAGCATTTT,CASSTSGVQPQHF